Each of the 21 T cell receptor beta chains below was sequenced from the same sample in a study of T cell responses to AZD1222 COVID-19 vaccine (dated by TCRdb to the early 2020s). Library preparation used the immunoSEQ multiplex PCR assay. The immuneACCESS repertoire file appears here via TCRdb, limited to in-frame rearrangements. These files lack a portion of the clones; in checked studies, under half of the deficit traces to unresolved V genes, and the cause of the others is not known. Present in this sample are 120,000 or so clones, about 85% of which were seen just once. Of the sample, roughly 6.2% falls within the top ten clones. The intended sense of this specimen's time point label: baseline before first vaccination. Sample: peripheral blood, taken on day 0 of AZD1222 vaccination. These receptors originate from an adult in good health.

The chain couples TRBV2 to TRBJ2-3; TRBD2 agrees at 10 bases. V was pared by 0 bases and J by 3 bases, with 12 bases of the junction left unmatched. The CDR3 loop spans 19 amino acids. Germline V gene sequence: CDR1 SNHLY, CDR2 FYNNEI. The CDR3 sequence is CASSEALRGSGGPTDTQYF. The CDR3, as DNA: TGTGCCAGCAGTGAAGCGCTTCGGGGTAGCGGGGGGCCTACAGATACGCAGTATTTT.

This clone occurred once. As DNA, the CDR3 is TGTGCCTGCCGGGACAGAAACTACGAGCAGTACTTC. This codes for CACRDRNYEQYF. The chain has TRBV6-6 and TRBJ2-7; TRBD1 agrees at 7 bases. CDR3 length: 12 amino acids. Trimming at V came to 11 bases and at J to 3 bases, leaving 7 bases not matched to a gene. Looked up from germline, CDR1 is MNHNY and CDR2 is SVGAGI (reference sequence).

This chain joins TRBV19 and TRBJ2-3, with unresolved D. There are 13 residues in the CDR3. V lost 6 bases and J 6 bases, leaving 13 bases between the germline ends. In germline, CDR1 is LNHDA, CDR2 SQIVND (reference sequence). This CDR3 is CASSLKMWDTQYF. CDR3 DNA: TGTGCCAGTAGCCTTAAGATGTGGGATACGCAGTATTTT.

The chain is built from TRBV11-2 and TRBJ2-5; 7 nucleotides agree with TRBD1. CDR1 and CDR2 (germline): SGHAT, FQNNGV. After removal of 5 bases from V and 4 bases from J, the junction contained 16 bases not matched to a gene. This CDR3 spans 17 amino acids. DNA for the CDR3: TGTGCCAGCAGCAGGGACAGTGATGAGCTAGGCGGAGAGACCCAGTACTTC. Encoded protein: CASSRDSDELGGETQYF.

The V and J genes are TRBV28 and TRBJ2-1; no clear D gene. Deletions cut 3 bases from V and 0 bases from J, with 18 bases between. Germline-derived CDR1 and CDR2 are MDHEN and SYDVKM. This CDR3 comprises 18 residues. Here the CDR3 reads CASSFGRLQESSYNEQFF. CDR3 DNA sequence: TGTGCCAGCAGTTTCGGCAGACTCCAGGAGAGCTCCTACAATGAGCAGTTCTTC.

The chain is built from TRBV27 and TRBJ2-3, with TRBD2 matching 9 bases. Trimming removed 4 bases from V and 1 base from J; junction bases left unmatched: 0. The CDR3 sequence is 14 residues long. Germline loops: CDR1 MNHEY, CDR2 SMNVEV (reference sequence). CDR3 residues: CASSWTSGTDTQYF. Here the CDR3 DNA reads TGTGCCAGCAGTTGGACTAGCGGCACAGATACGCAGTATTTT.

The chain employs TRBV7-9 and TRBJ2-1; TRBD2 aligns across 7 bases. The CDR3 runs 14 residues. V was pared by 4 bases and J by 6 bases, with 6 bases of the junction left unmatched. Germline CDR1 is SEHNR and CDR2 is FQNEAQ (reference sequence). In DNA form, the CDR3 reads TGTGCCAGCAGCTCATCCGGGGGGTTCAATGAGCAGTTCTTC. Translating gives CASSSSGGFNEQFF.

The chain links TRBV3-1 (or the pseudogene TRBV3-2) to TRBJ2-7; possibly TRBD1 or TRBD2 for D (6 bases each). The V gene's germline CDR1 is LGHDT and CDR2 YNNKEL (reference sequence). Trimming took off 2 bases at V and 2 bases at J, with 10 bases between the two ends. The CDR3 has 14 amino acids. CDR3 coding DNA: TGTGCCAGCAGCCAAACGGGGGACACCTACGAGCAGTACTTC. The encoded protein is CASSQTGDTYEQYF.

The gene calls are TRBV28 and TRBJ2-5, with D possibly being TRBD2 (6 bases). This CDR3 is 15 amino acids long. Trimming took 7 bases from V and 2 from J, leaving 17 bases between them. Germline V gene sequence: CDR1 MDHEN, CDR2 SYDVKM. The CDR3 protein is CASTLHPGVQETQYF. The CDR3 DNA is TGTGCCAGCACCCTCCACCCGGGGGTGCAAGAGACCCAGTACTTC.

The chain has TRBV4-3 and TRBJ2-3, with TRBD1 identical over 7 bases. Germline V gene sequence: CDR1 LGHNA, CDR2 YSLEER. V shed 0 bases, J shed 2 bases, and the junction held 8 bases outside the gene matches. This CDR3 region has 17 residues. The CDR3 loop reads CASSQDLGDSYTDTQYF. CDR3 bases: TGCGCCAGCAGCCAAGATCTAGGGGACAGCTACACAGATACGCAGTATTTT.

This sequence joins TRBV28 and TRBJ1-2; TRBD1 agrees at 9 bases. This CDR3 is 16 amino acids long. The J segment lost 10 bases and the V segment lost 5 bases, leaving 17 bases of the junction unmatched. Germline V gives CDR1 MDHEN, CDR2 SYDVKM. The CDR3 loop is CASSVISGQGAGYYTF. The CDR3 bases are TGTGCCAGCAGTGTGATCTCGGGACAGGGAGCGGGCTACTACACCTTC.

The DNA for the CDR3 is TGTGCCAGCAGAACAGGGGGCTCCTATGGCTACACCTTC. Translation gives CASRTGGSYGYTF. This chain joins TRBV6-5 and TRBJ1-2; 9 nucleotides align to TRBD1. Germline V gives CDR1 MNHEY, CDR2 SVGAGI. The J segment lost 4 bases and the V segment lost 6 bases, leaving 3 bases of the junction unmatched. CDR3 length equals 13 residues.

In its sample, this clone was seen a few times. The J gene is TRBJ1-1, the V gene TRBV12-3 or TRBV12-4, with D unclear. Trimming shortened V by 2 bases and J by 1 base, and 5 bases separated the two germline ends. The CDR3 runs to 13 residues. The CDR3 reads CASSLYQNTEAFF. The CDR3 bases are TGTGCCAGCAGTTTATACCAGAACACTGAAGCTTTCTTT.

V gene TRBV5-1 combines with J gene TRBJ1-2; no clear D gene. This CDR3 comprises 13 residues. From germline, CDR1 is SGHRS and CDR2 YFSETQ. Trimming removed 1 base at V and 8 bases at J, with 12 bases between. The CDR3: CASSLTMGSGYTF. DNA for the CDR3: TGCGCCAGCAGCTTGACGATGGGGAGCGGCTACACCTTC.

The chain recombines TRBV6-5 with TRBJ2-7, with 9 bases that match TRBD1. From germline, CDR1 is MNHEY and CDR2 SVGAGI. The CDR3 totals 14 residues. J was trimmed by 0 bases and V by 5 bases; bases with no gene match: 2. The CDR3 sequence: CASSTGGSSYEQYF. CDR3 nucleotides: TGTGCCAGCAGTACAGGGGGCAGCTCCTACGAGCAGTACTTC.

This sequence joins TRBV5-6 and TRBJ2-3; D not resolved. Trimming left V 2 bases short and J 14 bases short, with 21 bases between. The CDR3 totals 14 residues. Germline V CDR1 and CDR2: SGHDT, YYEEEE. CDR3 residues: CASSFYLGGPETYF. The CDR3 bases are TGTGCCAGCAGCTTTTATTTGGGCGGCCCCGAGACGTATTTT.

The chain is built from TRBV7-2 and TRBJ1-2; D not resolved. Trimming took 2 bases from V and 4 from J, leaving 8 bases between them. Germline lookup yields CDR1 SGHTA and CDR2 FQGNSA. This CDR3 has 13 residues. DNA for the CDR3: TGTGCCAGCAGCTTACGGCGGGCCTATGGCTACACCTTC. Translation gives CASSLRRAYGYTF. The full variable domain, in which reference TRBV7-2 and TRBJ1-2 provide the parts outside the CDR3, is GAGVSQSPSNKVTEKGKDVELRCDPISGHTALYWYRQSLGQGLEFLIYFQGNSAPDKSGLPSDRFSAERTGGSVSTLTIQRTQQEDSAVYLCASSLRRAYGYTFGSGTRLTVV.

This clone was detected only a few times. The CDR3 sequence: CASTLVIPNTGELFF. The CDR3 nucleotides read TGTGCCAGCACTCTAGTTATTCCTAACACCGGGGAGCTGTTTTTT. The chain is built from TRBV7-8 and TRBJ2-2; D is ambiguous. CDR3 length: 15 residues. V lost 7 bases, J lost 2 bases, and 14 bases lay in between. CDR1 SGHVS and CDR2 FQNEAQ come from the germline V gene.

V is TRBV7-2 and J is TRBJ2-6; 8 bases agree with TRBD2. The germline V gene has CDR1 SGHTA and CDR2 FQGNSA. Losses at the gene ends were 5 bases for V and 0 bases for J; bases not matched to a gene: 12. This CDR3 has 19 residues. CDR3 residues: CASSLPRGGLTSGANVLTF. Here the CDR3 DNA reads TGTGCCAGCAGCCTACCCCGGGGGGGCCTGACCTCTGGGGCCAACGTCCTGACTTTC.

In its sample, this clone was seen a few times. This chain connects TRBV28 to TRBJ2-7; no clear D. The CDR3 extends over 14 amino acids. V lost 4 bases and J lost 1, with 11 bases in between. CDR1 and CDR2 from the germline V gene are MDHEN and SYDVKM. DNA of the CDR3: TGTGCCAGCAGTTCTCTTTTAAGGTCCTACGAGCAGTACTTC. This codes for CASSSLLRSYEQYF. Combining the CDR3 with reference TRBV28 and TRBJ2-7 gives the whole variable domain DVKVTQSSRYLVKRTGEKVFLECVQDMDHENMFWYRQDPGLGLRLIYFSYDVKMKEKGDIPEGYSVSREKKERFSLILESASTNQTSMYLCASSSLLRSYEQYFGPGTRLTVT.

This chain joins TRBV5-6 and TRBJ2-1; D ambiguous. This CDR3 comprises 13 residues. CDR1 SGHDT and CDR2 YYEEEE come from the germline V gene. Trimming removed 1 base at V and 5 bases at J, with 7 bases between. The CDR3 loop reads CASSLITNNEQFF. CDR3 DNA: TGTGCCAGCAGCTTGATCACCAACAATGAGCAGTTCTTC.